This entry is about one T cell receptor beta chain. Its target is not known. Assay used: immunoSEQ multiplex PCR; TCRdb lists only in-frame clones, some missing. The sample records approximately 54,000 clones, about 90% being singletons. The sample belongs to a study of graft-versus-host responses after intestinal transplantation. Germline-derived CDR1 and CDR2 are SGHNT and YYREEE (reference sequence). V lost 1 base, J lost 2 bases, and 4 bases stayed unmatched. CDR3 length equals 15 residues. Regarding the study as a whole: When patients had graft-donor T cell macrochimerism, their allografts held high graft-versus-host to host-versus-graft clonal ratios.

The material was PBMCs, obtained 650 to 680 days after intestinal transplant. The source of this sequence is a human patient who received an intestinal transplant, so some T cells may come from the graft donor. The chain couples TRBV5-4 to TRBJ2-3, with 7 nucleotides matching TRBD1. The CDR3 protein is CASSLWDSYTDTQYF. CDR3 nucleotide sequence: TGTGCCAGCAGCTTGTGGGACAGCTACACAGATACGCAGTATTTT.